This entry lists 14 T cell receptor beta chains sequenced from one sample in a study of T cell clonality in common variable immunodeficiency. The method was immunoSEQ multiplex PCR; TCRdb's version includes in-frame clones alone and lacks a portion of them. This table holds approximately 40,000 clones with no singletons; the top ten claim around a tenth. The source material was peripheral blood mononuclear cells. All receptors derive from a person between 18 and 75 years old in good health.

This clone occurred many times. The missing CDR3 end, 3 residues past where the read stops, is filled in from the germline J gene. The chain has TRBV9 and TRBJ2-3; 7 nucleotides line up with TRBD1. The CDR3 totals 16 residues. Germline lookup yields CDR1 SGDLS and CDR2 YYNGEE. Germline trimming cut 1 base from V and 2 bases from J; bases unmatched to any gene: 7. Partial CDR3 DNA: TGTGCCAGCAGCGTAACTACAGGGGTTTTCACAGATACG. Translating gives CASSVTTGVFTDT. The whole CDR3 protein reads CASSVTTGVFTDTQYF.

This clone has a handful of counts. The CDR3 extends 3 residues past the end of the read, so its final part is completed from the germline J gene. The chain uses TRBV7-8 and TRBJ1-5; no reliable D call. The CDR3 extends over 13 amino acids. CDR1 and CDR2 from the germline V gene are SGHVS and FQNEAQ. The ends were cut back, 2 bases at V and 7 bases at J, with 9 bases in the middle. The part of the CDR3 DNA that was read is TGTGCCAGCAGCTTACGCGGGAAGCAGCCC. Protein product: CASSLRGKQP. The full CDR3 sequence reads CASSLRGKQPQHF.

Ten or more counts support this clone. The observed sequence ends 3 residues before the CDR3 terminus, with the missing tail filled in from the germline J gene. The chain has TRBV10-3 and TRBJ2-1, with TRBD2 as a possible D gene (6 bases). Trimming pared 7 bases from V and 5 bases from J, leaving 12 bases between. Germline loops: CDR1 ENHRY, CDR2 SYGVKD. The CDR3 sequence is 13 residues long. CDR3 protein: CAITETRDNEQFF. The sequenced CDR3 bases are TGTGCCATCACCGAGACTAGAGACAATGAG.

This clone was seen many times. Coverage ceases 3 residues before the CDR3 finishes, and the germline J gene fills in the end. This chain joins TRBV5-1 and TRBJ1-1, with D unclear. The CDR3 has 14 amino acids. Germline loops: CDR1 SGHRS, CDR2 YFSETQ. The ends were cut back, 4 bases at V and 1 base at J, with 11 bases in the middle. The CDR3 DNA, read in part, is TGCGCCAGCAGCCCCGTGGTGGCGAACACTGAA. This sequence encodes CASSPVVANTE. The full CDR3 is CASSPVVANTEAFF. Full variable domain (remainder filled in from reference TRBV5-1 and TRBJ1-1): KAGVTQTPRYLIKTRGQQVTLSCSPISGHRSVSWYQQTPGQGLQFLFEYFSETQRNKGNFPGRFSGRQFSNSRSEMNVSTLELGDSALYLCASSPVVANTEAFFGQGTRLTVV.

The table lists this clone with a few counts. The read ends 3 residues before the CDR3 terminus; that terminus is restored from the germline J gene. The J gene is TRBJ2-6, the V gene TRBV19; D not certain. With 11 bases removed from V and 0 bases from J, the gap between germline ends came to 11 bases. Germline assignment: CDR1 LNHDA and CDR2 SQIVND (reference sequence). The length of the CDR3 is 14 residues. The CDR3: CARTYSSGANVLTF. The CDR3 bases that were read are TGTGCCCGCACTTATAGCTCTGGGGCCAACGTC.

This clone showed up many times. Read data end 3 residues before the CDR3 end; the end is taken from the germline J gene. This chain connects TRBV30 to TRBJ2-3; perhaps D is TRBD1 or TRBD2 (5 bases each). The germline V gene has CDR1 GTSNPN and CDR2 SVGIG (reference sequence). V lost 5 bases and J 5 bases, leaving 14 bases between the germline ends. This CDR3 spans 13 amino acids. The sequenced part of the CDR3 DNA is TGTGCCTGGGGTTGGAGAGGGGTAGATACG. This encodes CAWGWRGVDT. The full CDR3 is CAWGWRGVDTQYF. Full variable domain (missing parts from reference TRBV30 and TRBJ2-3): SQTIHQWPATLVQPVGSPLSLECTVEGTSNPNLYWYRQAAGRGLQLLFYSVGIGQISSEVPQNLSASRPQDRQFILSSKKLLLSDSGFYLCAWGWRGVDTQYFGPGTRLTVL.

A few counts support this clone. Sequencing ends 3 residues short of the CDR3 end; the germline J gene provides the rest. The rearrangement uses TRBV20-1 and TRBJ1-2, with 8 bases lining up with TRBD1. CDR3 length equals 13 residues. Germline V gene data show CDR1 as DFQATT and CDR2 as SNEGSKA (reference sequence). The CDR3: CSARADRGYGYTF. The sequenced part of the CDR3 DNA is TGCAGTGCTAGAGCAGACAGGGGATACGGC.

This clone was recorded many times. The DNA ends 3 residues before the CDR3 does, and the rest of the CDR3 is filled in from the germline J gene. The rearrangement joins TRBV5-1 to TRBJ2-3; a possible D gene is TRBD1 (5 bases). The CDR3 spans 14 residues. Germline assignment: CDR1 SGHRS and CDR2 YFSETQ. With 0 bases removed from V and 2 bases from J, the gap between germline ends came to 7 bases. Incomplete CDR3 DNA: TGCGCCAGCAGCTTGGGGGGCTTCACAGATACG. Translation: CASSLGGFTDT. The full CDR3 protein reads CASSLGGFTDTQYF.

On this clone: With the read ending 3 residues before the CDR3 end, the germline J gene is used to fill in that end. Other DNA sequences in the sample encode the same CDR3. The rearrangement joins TRBV2 to TRBJ2-1, with D possibly being TRBD1 (6 bases). Germline assignment: CDR1 SNHLY and CDR2 FYNNEI. V lost 6 bases, J lost 5 bases, and 17 bases lay in between. The CDR3 totals 15 residues. The part of the CDR3 DNA that was read is TGTGCCAGCAGCGCACACACCTGGGGGCACAATGAG. This gives the protein CASSAHTWGHNE. The whole CDR3 protein reads CASSAHTWGHNEQFF.

This clone was observed at least ten times. The CDR3 protein is CAISEGLVSYEQYF. The CDR3 bases that were read are TGTGCCATCAGTGAGGGGCTGGTCTCCTACGAG. The rearrangement uses TRBV10-3 and TRBJ2-7, with no clear D. The read stops 3 residues short of the end of the CDR3; the missing end is completed from the germline J gene. The length of the CDR3 is 14 residues. V gave up 2 bases and J gave up 0 bases, with 8 bases separating them. CDR1 is ENHRY and CDR2 is SYGVKD in the germline V gene.

This clone was detected many times. The read finishes 3 residues shy of the CDR3 end, and the germline J gene is used to complete it. V is TRBV19 and J is TRBJ2-7; D perhaps matches TRBD1 (5 bases). Per germline, CDR1 LNHDA and CDR2 SQIVND (reference sequence). V shed 11 bases and J shed 5 bases, with 19 bases lying between them. The CDR3 runs to 13 residues. The CDR3 sequence: CAVGKAGSHEQYF. The CDR3 bases that were read are TGTGCCGTGGGGAAGGCAGGGTCCCACGAG.

This clone was seen many times. Sequencing ends 3 residues short of the CDR3 end; the germline J gene provides the rest. The chain recombines TRBV29-1 with TRBJ1-3, with 8 bases aligning to TRBD1. Per germline, CDR1 SQVTM and CDR2 ANQGSEA. V dropped 7 bases and J dropped 3; count of bases not matched to a gene: 5. The CDR3 runs 13 residues. The CDR3 sequence is CSAGQGYGNTIYF. CDR3 DNA (partial): TGCAGCGCCGGACAGGGATATGGAAACACC.

Ten or more counts support this clone. The read terminates 3 residues ahead of where the CDR3 ends, so the germline J gene completes it. This sequence joins TRBV6-2 or TRBV6-3 and TRBJ1-2; D uncertain. The CDR3 loop spans 13 amino acids. Trimming shortened V by 4 bases and J by 3 bases, and 9 bases separated the two germline ends. CDR1 and CDR2 (germline): MNHEY, SVGEGT. This CDR3 reads CASSFQDHYGYTF. The part of the CDR3 DNA that was read is TGTGCCAGCAGTTTCCAGGATCACTATGGC.

This clone showed up many times. With the read ending 3 residues before the CDR3 end, the germline J gene is used to fill in that end. V usage is TRBV19 and J usage is TRBJ2-3, with D unclear. Trimming took off 0 bases at V and 6 bases at J, with 13 bases between the two ends. The CDR3 sequence is 15 residues long. Germline V gene sequence: CDR1 LNHDA, CDR2 SQIVND (reference sequence). The CDR3 here is CASSIEAWFSDTQYF. The covered CDR3 bases are TGTGCCAGTAGTATAGAAGCTTGGTTTTCCGATACG.